This T cell receptor beta chain was sequenced in a study of vaccination and CD4 T cells after COVID-19. Looking at the study overall: Cells were stimulated with overlapping spike peptides from SARS-CoV-2, HCoV-NL63, HCoV-OC43 and HCoV-229E. No peptide, an HIV-1 Nef pool, or a CEFX pool was what each control culture received. Findings and caveats of the study: Analysis covered relatively few convalescent patients and lacked any early post-infection timepoints.

Details on this clonotype: Its antigen is currently unknown.

Treatment reported: approximately 9-day PBMC culture with coronavirus spike peptide pools or control peptides (ViraFEST assay). Negative selection enriched CD4+ T cells from cultures at roughly ten days. The Oncomine TCR Beta short-read assay sequenced DNA from cultured CD4+ T cells. Via MiXCR, TCRdb re-called the PCR reads, giving one row per CDR3 protein. Of roughly 3,600 distinct CDR3 sequences listed, 17% are singletons. Sequenced sample: CD4+ T cells from blood, cultured in vitro. This clonotype was obtained from a human donor who had recovered from COVID-19.

CDR3 loop: CASSEPRQPPYEQYF. The CDR3, as DNA: TGTGCCAGCAGTGAGCCGAGACAGCCACCCTACGAGCAGTACTTC. The gene calls are TRBV6-1 and TRBJ2-7, with D perhaps matching TRBD1 (5 bases). Germline values: CDR1 MNHNS, CDR2 SASEGT. The CDR3 is made up of 15 amino acids. Trimming removed 3 bases at V and 2 bases at J, with 14 bases between.